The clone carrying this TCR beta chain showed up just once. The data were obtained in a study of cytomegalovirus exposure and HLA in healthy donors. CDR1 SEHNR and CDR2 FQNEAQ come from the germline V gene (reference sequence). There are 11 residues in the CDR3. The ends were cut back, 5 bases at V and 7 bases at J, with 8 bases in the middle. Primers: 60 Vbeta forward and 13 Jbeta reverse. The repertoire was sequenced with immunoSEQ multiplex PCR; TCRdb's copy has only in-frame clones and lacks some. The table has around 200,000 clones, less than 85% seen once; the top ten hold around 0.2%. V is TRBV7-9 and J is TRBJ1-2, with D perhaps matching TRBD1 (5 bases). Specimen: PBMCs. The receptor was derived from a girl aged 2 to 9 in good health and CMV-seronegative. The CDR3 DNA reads TGTGCCAGCAGCGACAGCAGTGGCTACACCTTC. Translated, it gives CASSDSSGYTF.